The rows below give T cell receptor beta chains drawn from one sample of a study of early T cells in non-severe SARS-CoV-2 infection. In TCRdb, the 5' RACE reads were re-called with MiXCR into one record per CDR3 protein. The top ten clones hold more than 9% of a sample with about 49,000 distinct CDR3 sequences, about 11% of them seen once. Sequencing was carried out using whole blood. All receptors come from an adult who was a healthcare worker with PCR-confirmed SARS-CoV-2 infection or an uninfected control (not recorded which). Each CDR3 is given with its conserved first and last residue. D genes are given only for firm matches. Clone size is not always given. Where it is, it says once, few, many or a class for expanded clones.

TRBV20-1	.	TRBJ1-4	few	CSARVAAERTVFF	TGCAGTGCTAGGGTTGCGGCCGAGAGAACGGTTTTTTTT
TRBV10-3	TRBD1	TRBJ2-7	.	CAISGLGQGAYEQYF	TGTGCCATCAGTGGGCTGGGACAGGGCGCCTACGAGCAGTACTTC
TRBV6-2/TRBV6-3	.	TRBJ1-1	many	CASNAGGTEAFF	TGTGCCAGCAACGCGGGCGGCACTGAAGCTTTCTTT
TRBV4-2	.	TRBJ2-7	many	CASSQDAGQGLYEQYF	TGTGCCAGCAGCCAAGATGCAGGGCAGGGCCTCTACGAGCAGTACTTC
TRBV7-3	TRBD2	TRBJ2-5	.	CASSRSGGPQETQYF	TGTGCCAGCAGCCGGAGCGGGGGGCCCCAAGAGACCCAGTACTTC
TRBV6-5	.	TRBJ1-2	many	CASSLGGRNGYTF	TGTGCCAGCAGTCTAGGGGGGAGGAATGGCTACACCTTC
TRBV13	.	TRBJ2-3	few	CASSFPSGGTDTQYF	TGTGCCAGCAGCTTCCCCTCCGGGGGCACAGATACGCAGTATTTT
TRBV10-3	.	TRBJ2-6	many	CAISEGVRTASSGANVLTF	TGTGCCATCAGTGAGGGGGTGAGGACAGCAAGCTCTGGGGCCAACGTCCTGACTTTC
TRBV12-3/TRBV12-4	TRBD2	TRBJ2-1	few	CASSFTGGRYNEQFF	TGTGCCAGCAGTTTTACTGGCGGGAGGTACAATGAGCAGTTCTTC
TRBV28	.	TRBJ2-7	.	CASGPREQYF	TGTGCCAGCGGACCCCGCGAGCAGTACTTC
TRBV12-3/TRBV12-4	TRBD2	TRBJ2-3	.	CASSLTRASGRRGDTQYF	TGTGCCAGCAGCCTAACGCGCGCGAGCGGGAGGAGGGGAGATACGCAGTATTTT
TRBV9	.	TRBJ2-3	.	CASSTQVGATDTQYF	TGTGCCAGCAGCACCCAGGTCGGGGCCACAGATACGCAGTATTTT
TRBV29-1	.	TRBJ2-7	.	CSVGAGSSYEQYF	TGCAGCGTTGGTGCAGGGAGCTCCTACGAGCAGTACTTC
TRBV7-2	TRBD1	TRBJ2-3	.	CASSLPTRGPLYF	TGTGCCAGCAGCTTACCGACCAGGGGGCCATTGTATTTT
TRBV12-3/TRBV12-4	.	TRBJ1-2	many	CASSWGLYGYTF	TGTGCCAGCAGTTGGGGACTATATGGCTACACCTTC
TRBV7-2	.	TRBJ2-4	.	CASSLVWGAAKNIQYF	TGTGCCAGCAGCTTAGTGTGGGGGGCCGCCAAAAACATTCAGTACTTC
TRBV29-1	TRBD1	TRBJ2-7	few	CSAGQAMYEQYF	TGCAGCGCGGGACAGGCAATGTACGAGCAGTACTTC
TRBV28	.	TRBJ1-6	many	CASSREWDSPLHF	TGTGCCAGCAGTAGAGAGTGGGATTCACCCCTCCACTTT